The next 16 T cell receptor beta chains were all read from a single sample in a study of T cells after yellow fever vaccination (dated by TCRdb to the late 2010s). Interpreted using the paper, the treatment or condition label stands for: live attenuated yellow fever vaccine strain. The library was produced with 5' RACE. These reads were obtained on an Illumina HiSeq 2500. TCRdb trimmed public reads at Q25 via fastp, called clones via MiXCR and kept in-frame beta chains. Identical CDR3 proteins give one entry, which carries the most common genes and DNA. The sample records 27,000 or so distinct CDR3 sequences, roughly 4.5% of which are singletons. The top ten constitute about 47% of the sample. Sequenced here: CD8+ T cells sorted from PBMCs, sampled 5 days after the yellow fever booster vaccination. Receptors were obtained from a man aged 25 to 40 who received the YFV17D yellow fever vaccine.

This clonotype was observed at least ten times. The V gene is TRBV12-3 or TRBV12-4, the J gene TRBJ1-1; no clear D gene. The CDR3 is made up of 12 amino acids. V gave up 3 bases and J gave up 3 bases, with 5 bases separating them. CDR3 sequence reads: CASSFWDTEAFF. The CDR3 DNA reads TGTGCCAGCAGTTTTTGGGACACTGAAGCTTTCTTT.

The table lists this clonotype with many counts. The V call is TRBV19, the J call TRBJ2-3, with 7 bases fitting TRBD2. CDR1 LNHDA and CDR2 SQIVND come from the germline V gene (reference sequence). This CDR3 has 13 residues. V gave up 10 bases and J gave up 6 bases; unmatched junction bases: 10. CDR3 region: CATDPGGADTQYF. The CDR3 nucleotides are TGTGCCACCGATCCGGGAGGAGCGGATACGCAGTATTTT.

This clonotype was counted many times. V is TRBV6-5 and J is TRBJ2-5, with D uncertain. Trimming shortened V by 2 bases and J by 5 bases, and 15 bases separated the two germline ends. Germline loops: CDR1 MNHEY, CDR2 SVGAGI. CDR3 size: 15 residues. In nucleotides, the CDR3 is TGTGCCAGCAGTTACAGGGTAGCAGCTTCGGAGACCCAGTACTTC. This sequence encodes CASSYRVAASETQYF.

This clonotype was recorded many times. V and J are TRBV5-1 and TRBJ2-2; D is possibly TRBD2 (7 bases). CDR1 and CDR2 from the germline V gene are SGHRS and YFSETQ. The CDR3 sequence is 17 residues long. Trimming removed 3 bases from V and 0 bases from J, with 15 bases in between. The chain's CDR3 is CASSWPGGATNTGELFF. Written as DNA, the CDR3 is TGCGCCAGCAGCTGGCCTGGGGGGGCCACGAACACCGGGGAGCTGTTTTTT.

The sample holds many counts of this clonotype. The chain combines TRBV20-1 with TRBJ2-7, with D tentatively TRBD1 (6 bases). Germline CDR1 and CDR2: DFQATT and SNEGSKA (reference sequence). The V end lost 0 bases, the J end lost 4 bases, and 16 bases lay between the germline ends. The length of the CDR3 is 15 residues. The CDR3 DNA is TGCAGTGCTAGAGATATACAGGGCTCAGCTTACGAGCAGTACTTC. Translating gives CSARDIQGSAYEQYF.

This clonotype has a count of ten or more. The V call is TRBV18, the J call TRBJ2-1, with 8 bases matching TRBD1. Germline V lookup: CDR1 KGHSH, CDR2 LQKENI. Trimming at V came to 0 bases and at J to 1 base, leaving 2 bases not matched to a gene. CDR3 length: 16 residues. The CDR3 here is CASSPPTGESYNEQFF. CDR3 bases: TGTGCCAGCTCACCACCGACAGGGGAATCCTACAATGAGCAGTTCTTC.

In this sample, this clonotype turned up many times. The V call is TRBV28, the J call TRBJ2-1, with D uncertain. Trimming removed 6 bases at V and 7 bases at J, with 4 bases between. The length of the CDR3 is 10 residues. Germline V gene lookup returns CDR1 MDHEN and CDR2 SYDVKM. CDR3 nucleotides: TGTGCCAGCAGCCAGAATGAGCAGTTCTTC. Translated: CASSQNEQFF.

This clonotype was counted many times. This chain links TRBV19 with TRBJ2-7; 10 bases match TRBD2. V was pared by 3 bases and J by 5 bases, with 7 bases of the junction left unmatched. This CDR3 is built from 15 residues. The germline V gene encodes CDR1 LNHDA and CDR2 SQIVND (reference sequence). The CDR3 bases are TGTGCCAGTAGTATTATGGCTAGCGGGAGTCACGAGCAGTACTTC. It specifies CASSIMASGSHEQYF.

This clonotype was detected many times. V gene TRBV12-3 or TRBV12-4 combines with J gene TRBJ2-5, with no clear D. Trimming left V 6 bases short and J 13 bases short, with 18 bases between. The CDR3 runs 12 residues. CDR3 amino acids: CASRSDPQSLYF. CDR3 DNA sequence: TGTGCCAGCAGGTCGGACCCACAGAGCCTGTACTTC.

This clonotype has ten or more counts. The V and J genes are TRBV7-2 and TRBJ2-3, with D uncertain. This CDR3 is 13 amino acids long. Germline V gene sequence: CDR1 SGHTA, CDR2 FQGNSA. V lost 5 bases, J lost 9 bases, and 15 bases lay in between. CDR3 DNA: TGTGCCAGCAGCCTCACCGGCACCCTCACGCAGTATTTT. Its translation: CASSLTGTLTQYF.

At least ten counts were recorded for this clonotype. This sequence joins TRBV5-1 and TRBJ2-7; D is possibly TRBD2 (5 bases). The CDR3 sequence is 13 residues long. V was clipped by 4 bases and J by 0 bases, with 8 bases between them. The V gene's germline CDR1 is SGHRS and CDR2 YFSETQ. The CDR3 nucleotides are TGCGCCAGCAGCACTAGTGGCTCCTACGAGCAGTACTTC. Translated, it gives CASSTSGSYEQYF.

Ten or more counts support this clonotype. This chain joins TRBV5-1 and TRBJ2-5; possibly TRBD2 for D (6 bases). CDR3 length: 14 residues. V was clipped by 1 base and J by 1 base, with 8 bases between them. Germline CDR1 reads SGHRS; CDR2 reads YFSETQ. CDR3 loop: CASSLMGGQETQYF. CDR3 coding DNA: TGCGCCAGCAGCTTGATGGGGGGCCAAGAGACCCAGTACTTC.

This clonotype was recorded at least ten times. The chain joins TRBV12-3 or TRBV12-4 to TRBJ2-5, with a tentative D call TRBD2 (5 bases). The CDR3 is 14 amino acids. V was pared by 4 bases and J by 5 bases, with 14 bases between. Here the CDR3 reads CASSSGEFEETQYF. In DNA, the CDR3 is TGTGCCAGCAGTTCCGGGGAGTTCGAGGAGACCCAGTACTTC.

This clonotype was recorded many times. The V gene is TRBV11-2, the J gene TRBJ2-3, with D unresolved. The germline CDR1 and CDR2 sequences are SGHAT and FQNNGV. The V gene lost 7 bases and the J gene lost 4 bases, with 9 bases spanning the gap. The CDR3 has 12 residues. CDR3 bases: TGTGCCAGCACGAGCCACCCAGATACGCAGTATTTT. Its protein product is CASTSHPDTQYF.

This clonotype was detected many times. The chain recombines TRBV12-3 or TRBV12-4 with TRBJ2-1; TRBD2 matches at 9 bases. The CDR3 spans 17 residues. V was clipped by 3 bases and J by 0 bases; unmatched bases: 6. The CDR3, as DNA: TGTGCCAGCAGTTTCCTCCATAGCGGGAGCTCCTACAATGAGCAGTTCTTC. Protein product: CASSFLHSGSSYNEQFF.

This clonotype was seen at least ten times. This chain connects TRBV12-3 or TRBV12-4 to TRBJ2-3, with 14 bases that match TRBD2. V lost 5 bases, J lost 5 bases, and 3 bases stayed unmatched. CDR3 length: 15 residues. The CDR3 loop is CASSAGLAGEDTQYF. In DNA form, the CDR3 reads TGTGCCAGCAGTGCGGGACTAGCGGGAGAAGATACGCAGTATTTT.